Presented here are 28 T cell receptor beta chains from one specimen sequenced in a study of cytomegalovirus exposure and HLA in healthy donors (dated by TCRdb to 2015 to 2018). Libraries were constructed by the immunoSEQ multiplex PCR assay. For the multiplex PCR, a mixture combining 60 forward primers for TCR Vbeta segments and 13 reverse primers for TCR Jbeta segments was used. TCRdb carries this immuneACCESS record with in-frame sequences only. Its versions omit some clonotypes, under half of them owing to an unresolved V gene in the studies checked, with the rest unexplained. For this sample the table gives 120,000 or so clones, of which around 76% were detected only once. Of the sample, approximately 31% falls within the top ten clones. Specimen: PBMCs. All receptors come from a man aged 55-75 years in good health and CMV-seropositive.

The chain has TRBV5-1 and TRBJ2-6; D gene uncertain. CDR1 SGHRS and CDR2 YFSETQ come from the germline V gene. The V end lost 0 bases, the J end lost 1 base, and 14 bases lay between the germline ends. This CDR3 comprises 18 residues. In nucleotides, the CDR3 is TGCGCCAGCAGCTTGGGAGGATCCTTACTGTCTGGGGCCAACGTCCTGACTTTC. Protein sequence: CASSLGGSLLSGANVLTF.

The chain carries TRBV6-1 and TRBJ1-5, with D unresolved. CDR1 MNHNS and CDR2 SASEGT come from the germline V gene. The length of the CDR3 is 15 residues. V was trimmed by 6 bases and J by 5 bases, leaving 17 bases between them. CDR3 bases: TGTGCCAGCAGCCCCAGGTCCCAGTCCCATCAGCCCCAGCATTTT. Residues: CASSPRSQSHQPQHF.

The chain joins TRBV18 to TRBJ2-5; 13 positions match TRBD2. The germline V gene has CDR1 KGHSH and CDR2 LQKENI. Trimming at V came to 4 bases and at J to 5 bases, leaving 10 bases not matched to a gene. The CDR3 is 17 residues long. The CDR3 nucleotides are TGTGCCAGCTCACTCTTCAGACTAGCGGGGGGCCTTGAGACCCAGTACTTC. Encoded protein: CASSLFRLAGGLETQYF.

The chain is built from TRBV7-2 and TRBJ1-2; no clear D gene. This CDR3 comprises 14 residues. V was pared by 5 bases and J by 5 bases, with 15 bases between. Germline V gene sequence: CDR1 SGHTA, CDR2 FQGNSA. Written as DNA, the CDR3 is TGTGCCAGCAGCCCCCGTTGGGGAGGATATGGCTACACCTTC. The encoded protein is CASSPRWGGYGYTF.

V usage is TRBV2 and J usage is TRBJ1-2, with D unresolved. The germline V gene encodes CDR1 SNHLY and CDR2 FYNNEI. The CDR3 totals 12 residues. The V end lost 3 bases, the J end lost 4 bases, and 6 bases lay between the germline ends. CDR3 loop: CASSEYTYGYTF. The CDR3 coding sequence is TGTGCCAGCAGTGAGTACACCTATGGCTACACCTTC.

The rearrangement links TRBV5-4 to TRBJ2-5; maybe TRBD1 (6 bases). The closer fit of TRBJ2-7 to the DNA end suggests the J call may be wrong. The CDR3 contains 16 residues. Germline V gene lookup returns CDR1 SGHNT and CDR2 YYREEE (reference sequence). The CDR3 spells CASSSPGQNLQYEQYF. In nucleotides, the CDR3 is TGTGCCAGCAGTTCTCCTGGACAGAACCTTCAGTACGAGCAGTACTTC.

This clone is a singleton in its sample. This chain joins TRBV6-6 and TRBJ1-2, with TRBD1 matching over 8 bases. V shed 6 bases and J 3 bases; nucleotides not matched to a gene: 12. The CDR3 totals 16 residues. CDR1 and CDR2 (germline): MNHNY, SVGAGI (reference sequence). The CDR3 region is CASSSGQGPQHYGYTF. CDR3 DNA sequence: TGTGCCAGCAGCTCTGGACAGGGACCACAGCACTATGGCTACACCTTC.

Concerning this clone itself: One end of the junction is discordant with germline, which a read error may explain. V gene TRBV20-1 combines with J gene TRBJ1-1; TRBD1 matches at 7 bases. CDR1 is DFQATT, CDR2 SNEGSKA, per germline (reference sequence). The CDR3 loop spans 10 amino acids. CDR3 sequence reads: CSARGQGPLF. Written as DNA, the CDR3 is TGCAGTGCTAGAGGACAGGGACCTCTCTTT.

This chain links TRBV25-1 with TRBJ1-1; 7 bases align to TRBD1. Germline CDR1 MGHDK, CDR2 SYGVNS. V gave up 1 base and J gave up 1 base; unmatched junction bases: 3. CDR3 length equals 15 residues. This CDR3 is CASSESPGGNTEAFF. In nucleotides, the CDR3 is TGTGCCAGCAGTGAATCCCCAGGGGGGAACACTGAAGCTTTCTTT.

This clone was observed once. The CDR3 DNA reads as TGTGCCAGCAGCGTATCCCCCGAGGTGGTCTACGAGCAGTACTTC. It yields the protein CASSVSPEVVYEQYF. The genes are TRBV9 and TRBJ2-7; D ambiguous. V lost 1 base to trimming and J lost 3 bases, with 14 bases between them. Germline CDR1 and CDR2: SGDLS and YYNGEE. This CDR3 region has 15 residues.

This rearrangement joins TRBV11-2 to TRBJ2-5; D gene unclear. The germline V gene encodes CDR1 SGHAT and CDR2 FQNNGV. The CDR3 spans 16 residues. V was clipped by 5 bases and J by 7 bases, with 23 bases between them. The CDR3, as DNA: TGTGCCAGCAGCCTATTCACGTCCGGCAGTCCGGGGACCCAGTACTTC. As protein: CASSLFTSGSPGTQYF.

V gene TRBV7-2 combines with J gene TRBJ1-5; tentative D call: TRBD1 (6 bases). The V gene lost 4 bases and the J gene lost 7 bases, with 14 bases spanning the gap. CDR3 length: 14 amino acids. Per the germline V gene, CDR1 is SGHTA and CDR2 is FQGNSA. CDR3 protein: CASSSAGGYQPQHF. CDR3 coding DNA: TGTGCCAGCAGCTCCGCGGGGGGCTACCAGCCCCAGCATTTT.

The chain employs TRBV28 and TRBJ2-2, with TRBD2 matching over 11 bases. The junction had 10 bases not matched to a gene; V was cut back by 6 bases and J by 4 bases. The CDR3 is made up of 17 amino acids. Germline CDR1 MDHEN, CDR2 SYDVKM. The CDR3 bases are TGTGCCAGCAGCCGGTTCAGGACTAGCGGGTTCACCGGGGAGCTGTTTTTT. Translating it yields CASSRFRTSGFTGELFF.

This clone showed up just once. The chain is built from TRBV18 and TRBJ2-7, with 14 bases lining up with TRBD2. CDR1 KGHSH and CDR2 LQKENI come from the germline V gene. The CDR3 runs 15 residues. V dropped 3 bases and J dropped 6; count of bases not matched to a gene: 4. The CDR3 nucleotides read TGTGCCAGCTCACCCGGACTAGCGGGAGGCTCCGAGCAGTACTTC. It translates to CASSPGLAGGSEQYF.

The rearrangement joins TRBV5-1 to TRBJ2-2; TRBD1 matches 8 bases. CDR1 SGHRS and CDR2 YFSETQ come from the germline V gene. This CDR3 is built from 15 residues. Trimming removed 2 bases from V and 9 bases from J; junction bases left unmatched: 9. The CDR3 DNA reads as TGCGCCAGCAGCTTAGGACAGGGCTCTCACCGGGAGCTGTTTTTT. Amino acid sequence: CASSLGQGSHRELFF.

The V and J genes are TRBV19 and TRBJ1-2; D ambiguous. The CDR3 runs 15 residues. CDR1 and CDR2 (germline): LNHDA, SQIVND (reference sequence). Trimming shortened V by 0 bases and J by 5 bases, and 13 bases separated the two germline ends. Here the CDR3 reads CASSIEDGGIYGYTF. CDR3 DNA sequence: TGTGCCAGTAGTATAGAGGACGGAGGGATTTATGGCTACACCTTC.

The V call is TRBV6-1, the J call TRBJ1-5; 7 bases align to TRBD1. The J segment lost 6 bases and the V segment lost 1 base, leaving 6 bases of the junction unmatched. CDR3 length equals 15 residues. Germline assignment: CDR1 MNHNS and CDR2 SASEGT. The chain's CDR3 is CASSEGAGGGQPQHF. The CDR3, as DNA: TGTGCCAGCAGTGAAGGGGCAGGGGGTGGTCAGCCCCAGCATTTT.

V and J are TRBV5-6 and TRBJ2-2, with D perhaps matching TRBD2 (5 bases). Trimming cost V 4 bases and J 0 bases, with 10 bases left between them. The CDR3 loop spans 15 amino acids. Germline V CDR1 and CDR2: SGHDT, YYEEEE. CDR3 DNA: TGTGCCAGCAGCCTCGGACTTACGAACACCGGGGAGCTGTTTTTT. Translating gives CASSLGLTNTGELFF.

Only a few counts were recorded for this clone. V and J are TRBV9 and TRBJ2-1; 8 bases agree with TRBD1. The germline CDR1 and CDR2 sequences are SGDLS and YYNGEE. The CDR3 extends over 14 amino acids. With V trimmed by 0 bases and J by 8 bases, 4 bases remained unmatched. The CDR3, as DNA: TGTGCCAGCAGCGTAGGTCAGGGGGCGTATGAGCAGTTCTTC. This translates into CASSVGQGAYEQFF. Complete variable domain (other parts from reference TRBV9 and TRBJ2-1): DSGVTQTPKHLITATGQRVTLRCSPRSGDLSVYWYQQSLDQGLQFLIQYYNGEERAKGNILERFSAQQFPDLHSELNLSSLELGDSALYFCASSVGQGAYEQFFGPGTRLTVL.

This chain joins TRBV5-8 and TRBJ1-4; D perhaps matches TRBD1 (5 bases). This CDR3 is built from 15 residues. Trimming took off 7 bases at V and 0 bases at J, with 13 bases between the two ends. Germline CDR1 SGHTS, CDR2 YDEGEE. The CDR3 here is CASRGGSATNEKLFF. In nucleotides, the CDR3 is TGTGCCAGCCGCGGGGGGAGTGCAACTAATGAAAAACTGTTTTTT.

This clone was recorded once. As DNA, the CDR3 is TGTGCCAGCATCCCGAATTTCAGGGGTAGAGCTTTCTTT. It codes for CASIPNFRGRAFF. The genes are TRBV2 and TRBJ1-1; D perhaps matches TRBD1 (6 bases). The CDR3 contains 13 residues. Germline values: CDR1 SNHLY, CDR2 FYNNEI. V gave up 7 bases and J gave up 10 bases, with 19 bases separating them.

The chain is built from TRBV5-1 and TRBJ2-5; the D gene is possibly TRBD2 (6 bases). Germline loops: CDR1 SGHRS, CDR2 YFSETQ. The CDR3 extends over 15 amino acids. Trimming took off 0 bases at V and 1 base at J, with 10 bases between the two ends. CDR3 amino acids: CASSLDAGPQETQYF. The CDR3 coding sequence is TGCGCCAGCAGCTTGGACGCGGGACCCCAAGAGACCCAGTACTTC.

The J gene is TRBJ2-7, the V gene TRBV20-1; no clear D. Per germline, CDR1 DFQATT and CDR2 SNEGSKA (reference sequence). The CDR3 consists of 10 residues. CDR3 sequence reads: CRTKSYEQYF. CDR3 DNA: TGCAGGACAAAATCCTACGAGCAGTACTTC.

The genes are TRBV5-5 and TRBJ1-4; D may be TRBD1 (5 bases). This CDR3 comprises 15 residues. Germline CDR1 and CDR2: SGHKS and YYEKEE (reference sequence). The V end lost 0 bases, the J end lost 8 bases, and 14 bases lay between the germline ends. The CDR3 reads CASSLGWGRGEKLFF. DNA of the CDR3: TGTGCCAGCAGCTTGGGCTGGGGTCGGGGGGAAAAACTGTTTTTT.

The genes are TRBV11-2 and TRBJ2-1; D is uncertain. Germline V gene sequence: CDR1 SGHAT, CDR2 FQNNGV. Trimming pared 3 bases from V and 2 bases from J, leaving 8 bases between. There are 14 residues in the CDR3. The CDR3 spells CASSFDWPYNEQFF. The CDR3 region has the DNA TGTGCCAGCAGCTTCGACTGGCCCTACAATGAGCAGTTCTTC.

The chain carries TRBV19 and TRBJ1-2; tentatively, D is TRBD1 (5 bases). CDR3 length equals 14 residues. V lost 1 base to trimming and J lost 4 bases, with 10 bases between them. Germline-derived CDR1 and CDR2 are LNHDA and SQIVND (reference sequence). The CDR3 sequence: CASSIGGGPYGYTF. DNA of the CDR3: TGTGCCAGTAGTATAGGGGGCGGTCCCTATGGCTACACCTTC.

The gene calls are TRBV5-4 and TRBJ1-2, with 10 bases that match TRBD1. The CDR3 has 14 amino acids. Germline loops: CDR1 SGHNT, CDR2 YYREEE (reference sequence). V lost 4 bases to trimming and J lost 6 bases; unmatched junction nucleotides: 6. The CDR3 DNA reads TGTGCCAGCAGCCCCCGGGACAGGGGACATGGCTACACCTTC. Translation: CASSPRDRGHGYTF.

A remark on this clone: At one end the junction does not follow the germline gene, possibly because of a read error. This sequence joins TRBV5-1 and TRBJ2-6; 10 positions agree with TRBD2. Germline CDR1 SGHRS, CDR2 YFSETQ. This CDR3 is 20 amino acids long. For the CDR3, the DNA is TGCGCCAGCAGCTTCCTAAGCGGGAGGGTATTATCGTCTGGGGCCAACGGCCTGACTTTC. This gives the protein CASSFLSGRVLSSGANGLTF.